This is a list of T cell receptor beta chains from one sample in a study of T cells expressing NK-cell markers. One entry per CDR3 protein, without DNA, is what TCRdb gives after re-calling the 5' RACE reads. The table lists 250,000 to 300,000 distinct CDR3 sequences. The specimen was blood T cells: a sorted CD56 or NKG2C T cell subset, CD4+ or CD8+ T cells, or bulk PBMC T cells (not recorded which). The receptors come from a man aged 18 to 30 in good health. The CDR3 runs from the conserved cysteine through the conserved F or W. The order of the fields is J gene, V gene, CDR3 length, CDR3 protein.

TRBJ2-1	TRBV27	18	CASSLFVGGPGSYNEQFF
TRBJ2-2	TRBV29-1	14	CSGSKTTNTGELFF
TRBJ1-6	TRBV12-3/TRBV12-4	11	CASSLGRTLHF
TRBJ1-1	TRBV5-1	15	CASLRDSGVNTEAFF
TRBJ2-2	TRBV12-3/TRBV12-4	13	CASSPDNTGELFF
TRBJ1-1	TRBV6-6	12	CASRMGETEAFF
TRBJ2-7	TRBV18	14	CASSPRDYTYEQYF
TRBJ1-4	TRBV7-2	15	CASSLLARRNEKLVF
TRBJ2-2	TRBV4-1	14	CASSGRENTGELFF
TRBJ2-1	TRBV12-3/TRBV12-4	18	CASSGGVGSGDFYNEQFF
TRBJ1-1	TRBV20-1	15	CSARPEGVMNTEAFF
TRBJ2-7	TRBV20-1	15	CSARRVGGSGYEQYF
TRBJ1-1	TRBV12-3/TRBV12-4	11	CASRSRQGAFF
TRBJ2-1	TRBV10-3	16	CAISDRVGDANNEQFF
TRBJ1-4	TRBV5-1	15	CASSFRGASNEKLFF
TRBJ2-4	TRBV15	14	CATSSSGTENIQYF
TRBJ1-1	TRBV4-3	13	CASSLTGGLEAFF
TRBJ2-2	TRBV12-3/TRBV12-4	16	CASSFFGQGNTGELFF
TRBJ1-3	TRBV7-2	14	CASSFGFSGNTIYF
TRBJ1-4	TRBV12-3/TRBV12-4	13	CASSFGIGEKLFF
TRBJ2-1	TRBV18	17	CASSPTGGYSSYNEQFF
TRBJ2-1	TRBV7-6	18	CASSRNGGHFLGGNEQFF
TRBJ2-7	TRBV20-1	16	CSAREVASGRSYEQYF
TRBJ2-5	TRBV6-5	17	CASSYSYPRSGVETQYF
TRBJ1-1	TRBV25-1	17	CASSETGVIGGLAEAFF
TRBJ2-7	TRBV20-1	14	CSAGEGGEAYEQYF
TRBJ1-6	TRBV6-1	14	CASSDFFGGSPLHF